These 9 T cell receptor beta chains were sequenced from one sample in a study of shared clonotypes between healthy human individuals. Profiling relied on immunoSEQ multiplex PCR, and the TCRdb table lists in-frame clones only, not all of them. The table has about 600,000 clones, more than 95% seen once; the top ten hold 0.045% to 0.06%. Sequencing used naive CD4+ T cells sorted from blood. Sample subset: CD45RA+ positively selected. All receptors come from a woman in her twenties or thirties in good health.

The chain employs TRBV27 and TRBJ2-7; TRBD1 or TRBD2 may be the D gene (5 bases each). The CDR3 is 15 residues long. Trimming pared 4 bases from V and 4 bases from J, leaving 17 bases between. From germline, CDR1 is MNHEY and CDR2 SMNVEV (reference sequence). Here the CDR3 reads CASSYRGRGFYEQYF. Here the CDR3 DNA reads TGTGCCAGCAGTTATAGGGGTCGGGGATTTTACGAGCAGTACTTC.

This clone was counted a single time. The chain carries TRBV27 and TRBJ2-2, with D tentatively TRBD1 (5 bases). Germline loops: CDR1 MNHEY, CDR2 SMNVEV (reference sequence). This CDR3 has 17 residues. The V and J ends lost 4 bases and 3 bases respectively, with 18 bases between them. CDR3 sequence reads: CASSSLTRRVYTGELFF. DNA of the CDR3: TGTGCCAGCAGTTCCCTGACTCGCAGGGTATACACCGGGGAGCTGTTTTTT.

CDR3: CASNRDNTGELFF. The CDR3, as DNA: TGTGCCAGTAACAGGGATAACACCGGGGAGCTGTTTTTT. The chain employs TRBV7-3 and TRBJ2-2; a weak D match, TRBD1 (6 bases). CDR1 and CDR2 (germline): SGHTA, FQGTGA. V was pared by 9 bases and J by 2 bases, with 10 bases between. This CDR3 spans 13 amino acids.

The chain uses TRBV10-3 and TRBJ1-1; D might be TRBD1 (6 bases). V was clipped by 0 bases and J by 5 bases, with 19 bases between them. The CDR3 runs 17 residues. Germline lookup yields CDR1 ENHRY and CDR2 SYGVKD. This chain's CDR3 is CAISESLQAGARTEAFF. CDR3 nucleotide sequence: TGTGCCATCAGTGAGTCCTTACAAGCGGGGGCGAGGACTGAAGCTTTCTTT.

CDR3 sequence: CASSVLAGNQETQYF. CDR3 nucleotide sequence: TGTGCCAGCAGTGTACTAGCGGGAAACCAAGAGACCCAGTACTTC. This sequence joins TRBV2 and TRBJ2-5, with 10 bases identical to TRBD2. The V gene end was trimmed by 4 bases and the J gene end by 0 bases; junction bases not matched to a gene: 2. CDR3 length: 15 residues. The germline CDR1 and CDR2 sequences are SNHLY and FYNNEI. Full variable domain (outside the CDR3, taken from reference TRBV2 and TRBJ2-5): EPEVTQTPSHQVTQMGQEVILRCVPISNHLYFYWYRQILGQKVEFLVSFYNNEISEKSEIFDDQFSVERPDGSNFTLKIRSTKLEDSAMYFCASSVLAGNQETQYFGPGTRLLVL.

The chain carries TRBV11-2 and TRBJ2-5; D is uncertain. TRBJ2-7 explains the end of the DNA better; the J call may be wrong. The V gene's germline CDR1 is SGHAT and CDR2 FQNNGV. The CDR3 has 14 amino acids. This CDR3 reads CASSLARQSYEQYF. The CDR3, as DNA: TGTGCCAGCAGCTTAGCACGCCAATCCTACGAGCAGTACTTC.

The rearrangement joins TRBV7-9 to TRBJ2-5, with TRBD1 as a possible D gene (6 bases). Judging by the DNA end, TRBJ2-7 fits better; the J call may be wrong. The CDR3 totals 12 residues. From germline, CDR1 is SEHNR and CDR2 FQNEAQ (reference sequence). The CDR3 sequence: CASSSQGYEQYF. For the CDR3, the DNA is TGTGCCAGCAGCTCCCAGGGGTACGAGCAGTACTTC.

The CDR3 nucleotides read TGCAGCGTTGTCGAGCGGGAGGGCAGCTCCTACAATGAGCAGTTCTTC. Translation gives CSVVEREGSSYNEQFF. The V call is TRBV29-1, the J call TRBJ2-1; 10 positions agree with TRBD2. The CDR3 sequence is 16 residues long. Losses at the gene ends were 4 bases for V and 0 bases for J; bases not matched to a gene: 6. Germline CDR1 and CDR2: SQVTM and ANQGSEA.

This clone has just one count. V gene TRBV11-2 combines with J gene TRBJ2-5; D unclear. The CDR3 length is 13 residues. Germline CDR1 reads SGHAT; CDR2 reads FQNNGV. V lost 2 bases, J lost 5 bases, and 9 bases lay in between. CDR3 in DNA: TGTGCCAGCAGCTTATACCCCTGGGAGACCCAGTACTTC. Translated: CASSLYPWETQYF.